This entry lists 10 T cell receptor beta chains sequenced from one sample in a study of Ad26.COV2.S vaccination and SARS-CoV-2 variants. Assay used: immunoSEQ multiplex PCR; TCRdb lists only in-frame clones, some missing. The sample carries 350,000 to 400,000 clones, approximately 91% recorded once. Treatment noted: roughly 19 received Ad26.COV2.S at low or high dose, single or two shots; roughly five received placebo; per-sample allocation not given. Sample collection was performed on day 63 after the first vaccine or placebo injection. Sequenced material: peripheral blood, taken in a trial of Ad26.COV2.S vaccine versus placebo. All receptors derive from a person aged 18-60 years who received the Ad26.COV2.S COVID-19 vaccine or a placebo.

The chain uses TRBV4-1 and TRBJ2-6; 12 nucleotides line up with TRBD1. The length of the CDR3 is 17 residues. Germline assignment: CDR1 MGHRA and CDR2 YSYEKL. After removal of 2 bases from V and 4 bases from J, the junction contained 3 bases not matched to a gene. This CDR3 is CASSQWDRGPGANVLTF. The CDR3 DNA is TGCGCCAGCAGCCAATGGGACAGGGGGCCCGGGGCCAACGTCCTGACTTTC.

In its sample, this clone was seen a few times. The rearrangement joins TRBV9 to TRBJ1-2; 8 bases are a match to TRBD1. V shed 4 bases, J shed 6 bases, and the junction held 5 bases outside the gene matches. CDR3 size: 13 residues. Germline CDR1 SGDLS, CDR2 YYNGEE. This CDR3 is CASSPGQGDGYTF. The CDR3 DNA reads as TGTGCCAGCAGCCCTGGACAGGGCGATGGCTACACCTTC.

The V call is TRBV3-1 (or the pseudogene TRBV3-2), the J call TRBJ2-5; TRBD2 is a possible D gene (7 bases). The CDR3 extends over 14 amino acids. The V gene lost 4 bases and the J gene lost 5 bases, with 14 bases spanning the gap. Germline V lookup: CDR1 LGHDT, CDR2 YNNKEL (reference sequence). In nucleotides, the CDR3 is TGTGCCAGCAGCCCCACGGGGGGCGGGGAGACCCAGTACTTC. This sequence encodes CASSPTGGGETQYF.

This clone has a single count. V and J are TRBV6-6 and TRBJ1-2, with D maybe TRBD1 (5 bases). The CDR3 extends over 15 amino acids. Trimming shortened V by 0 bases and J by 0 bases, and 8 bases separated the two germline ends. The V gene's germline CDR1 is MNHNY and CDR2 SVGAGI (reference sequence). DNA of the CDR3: TGTGCCAGCAGTTACTCGACGACAGCTAACTATGGCTACACCTTC. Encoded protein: CASSYSTTANYGYTF.

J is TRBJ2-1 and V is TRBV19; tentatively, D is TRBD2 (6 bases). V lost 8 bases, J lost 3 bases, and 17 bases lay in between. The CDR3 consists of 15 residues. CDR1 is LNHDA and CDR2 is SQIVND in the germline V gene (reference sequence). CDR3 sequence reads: CASGVAGLYYNEQFF. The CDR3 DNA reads TGTGCCAGTGGAGTGGCGGGACTGTACTACAATGAGCAGTTCTTC. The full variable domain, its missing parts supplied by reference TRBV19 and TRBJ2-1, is DGGITQSPKYLFRKEGQNVTLSCEQNLNHDAMYWYRQDPGQGLRLIYYSQIVNDFQKGDIAEGYSVSREKKESFPLTVTSAQKNPTAFYLCASGVAGLYYNEQFFGPGTRLTVL.

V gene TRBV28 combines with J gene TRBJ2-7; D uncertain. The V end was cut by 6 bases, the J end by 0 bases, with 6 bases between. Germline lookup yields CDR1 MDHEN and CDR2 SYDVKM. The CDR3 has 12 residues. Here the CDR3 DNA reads TGTGCCAGCAGCTACCTCTCCTACGAGCAGTACTTC. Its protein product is CASSYLSYEQYF.

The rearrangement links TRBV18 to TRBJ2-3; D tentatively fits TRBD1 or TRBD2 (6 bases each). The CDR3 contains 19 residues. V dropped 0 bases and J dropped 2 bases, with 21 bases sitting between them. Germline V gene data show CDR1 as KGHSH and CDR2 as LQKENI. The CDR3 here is CASSPPGGRTRRDTDTQYF. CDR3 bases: TGTGCCAGCTCACCACCTGGGGGGCGTACTCGGAGGGACACAGATACGCAGTATTTT.

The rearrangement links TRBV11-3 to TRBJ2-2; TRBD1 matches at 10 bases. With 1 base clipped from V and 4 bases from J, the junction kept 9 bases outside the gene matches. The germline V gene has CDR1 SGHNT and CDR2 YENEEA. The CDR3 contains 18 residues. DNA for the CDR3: TGTGCCAGCAGCTTAGGGATAGGGACAGGGGACCCCACCGGGGAGCTGTTTTTT. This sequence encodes CASSLGIGTGDPTGELFF.

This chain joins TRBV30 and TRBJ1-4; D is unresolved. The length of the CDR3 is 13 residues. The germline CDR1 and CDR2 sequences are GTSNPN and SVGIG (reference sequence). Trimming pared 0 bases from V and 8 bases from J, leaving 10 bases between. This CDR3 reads CAWSVGWGEKLFF. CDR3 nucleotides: TGTGCCTGGAGTGTGGGGTGGGGAGAAAAACTGTTTTTT.

This CDR3 reads CASSPVGLGNTIYF. As DNA, the CDR3 is TGCGCCAGCAGCCCCGTGGGGTTGGGAAACACCATATATTTT. The chain combines TRBV4-1 with TRBJ1-3; D uncertain. The CDR3 loop spans 14 amino acids. Germline CDR1 is MGHRA and CDR2 is YSYEKL. Trimming left V 4 bases short and J 4 bases short, with 11 bases between.